The next 20 T cell receptor beta chains were all read from a single sample in a study of metastatic and nonmetastatic thyroid tumors. TCRdb reanalyzed the PCR reads with MiXCR. The sample lists about 9,900 clones; roughly 9.7% were seen once. No patient had received any treatment before thyroid surgery. Sequencing was done on a sample of tumor tissue. Every receptor here comes from a female donor with papillary thyroid cancer or a benign thyroid nodule (not recorded which). Some clones in this sample may be carry-over from other donors' samples.

This sequence joins TRBV20-1 and TRBJ2-2; TRBD2 matches 12 bases. CDR3 length: 17 residues. Germline values: CDR1 DFQATT, CDR2 SNEGSKA (reference sequence). The ends lost 5 bases at V and 15 bases at J; junction bases unmatched: 22. The CDR3: CSARPSGRVSNTGELFF. CDR3 nucleotides: TGCAGTGCTCGCCCTAGCGGGAGGGTATCGAACACCGGTGAGTTGTTTTTT.

As regards this clone: Compared with germline, one end of the junction differs, possibly owing to a read error. The chain links TRBV7-6 to TRBJ1-1; D perhaps matches TRBD1 (6 bases). The CDR3 runs 16 residues. Germline CDR1 SGHVS, CDR2 FNYEAQ. CDR3 in amino acids: CASSSSYRAENTEAFF. CDR3 nucleotides: TGTGCCAGCAGCTCATCGTACAGGGCGGAGAACACTGAAGCCTTCTTT.

V is TRBV7-2 and J is TRBJ1-2, with TRBD1 matching over 8 bases. CDR3 length equals 15 residues. Trimming removed 1 base from V and 5 bases from J; junction bases left unmatched: 6. From germline, CDR1 is SGHTA and CDR2 FQGNSA. CDR3 sequence reads: CASSLGGTGEYGYTF. CDR3 sequence (DNA): TGTGCCAGCAGCTTAGGGGGGACAGGTGAATATGGCTACACCTTC.

By its share, this clone is medium-sized (0.01 to 0.1%). V is TRBV28 and J is TRBJ2-7; 9 bases line up with TRBD2. Germline CDR1 and CDR2: MDHEN and SYDVKM. The CDR3 runs to 15 residues. The V segment lost 6 bases and the J segment 3 bases; nucleotides outside the gene matches: 9. In DNA form, the CDR3 reads TGTGCCAGCAGAAAAGCGGGGGGCACCTTCTACGAGCAGTACTTC. Protein: CASRKAGGTFYEQYF.

As to this clone: At one end, the junction sequence differs from germline, possibly due to a read error. The J gene is TRBJ2-2, the V gene TRBV6-1; 8 bases agree with TRBD2. CDR1 is MNHNS, CDR2 SASEGT, per germline. This CDR3 has 14 amino acids. CDR3 bases: TGTGCCGGCAGACGGGGGGGTAACACCGTGGATCTGTTTTTT. It is translated as CAGRRGGNTVDLFF.

This clone appeared many times. This rearrangement joins TRBV19 to TRBJ1-5; TRBD1 matches at 7 bases. The CDR3 loop spans 16 amino acids. Germline V CDR1 and CDR2: LNHDA, SQIVND (reference sequence). After removal of 9 bases from V and 6 bases from J, the junction contained 17 bases not matched to a gene. The CDR3 reads CASTRSKGAPSQPQHF. The CDR3 DNA reads as TGTGCCAGCACAAGATCTAAGGGGGCCCCGAGTCAGCCCCAGCATTTT.

Sample share makes this clone medium-sized (0.01 to 0.1%). The V gene is TRBV27, the J gene TRBJ2-1, with D unclear. V was clipped by 3 bases and J by 3 bases, with 3 bases between them. CDR1 MNHEY and CDR2 SMNVEV come from the germline V gene (reference sequence). The CDR3 extends over 12 amino acids. The CDR3 DNA reads TGTGCCAGCAGTTTGGGCTACAATGAGCAGTTCTTC. It yields the protein CASSLGYNEQFF.

This clone is termed medium-sized. The V gene is TRBV6-5, the J gene TRBJ2-7, with 8 bases aligning to TRBD1. The CDR3 sequence is 15 residues long. In germline, CDR1 is MNHEY, CDR2 SVGAGI. V dropped 4 bases and J dropped 3; count of bases not matched to a gene: 8. The CDR3 spells CASSSSGTGRYEQYF. In DNA form, the CDR3 reads TGTGCCAGCAGTTCCTCCGGGACAGGTCGCTACGAGCAGTACTTC.

This chain uses TRBV30 with TRBJ2-1, with TRBD2 matching 7 bases. This CDR3 is 11 amino acids long. Germline CDR1 reads GTSNPN; CDR2 reads SVGIG (reference sequence). CDR3 in DNA: TGTGTCTTCCTGGGGGGGAATGAGCAGTTCTTC. Translated, it gives CVFLGGNEQFF.

This clone has at least ten counts. The V and J genes are TRBV5-1 and TRBJ2-7, with D tentatively TRBD1 (6 bases). The V gene lost 5 bases and the J gene lost 3 bases, with 9 bases spanning the gap. The germline CDR1 and CDR2 sequences are SGHRS and YFSETQ. This CDR3 has 12 amino acids. This CDR3 reads CASRQGNYEQYF. The CDR3 DNA reads TGCGCCAGCAGACAGGGAAACTACGAGCAGTACTTC.

This clone was picked up many times. The chain links TRBV20-1 to TRBJ1-5; no firm D call. Germline loops: CDR1 DFQATT, CDR2 SNEGSKA (reference sequence). The ends were cut back, 0 bases at V and 9 bases at J, with 15 bases in the middle. The CDR3 extends over 14 amino acids. CDR3 residues: CSARDGTIVGPQHF. Here the CDR3 DNA reads TGCAGTGCTAGAGATGGTACAATCGTAGGGCCCCAGCATTTT.

This clone counts as medium-sized. The V call is TRBV12-3 or TRBV12-4, the J call TRBJ2-2; possibly TRBD1 for D (5 bases). The CDR3 is 17 amino acids. Trimming shortened V by 4 bases and J by 5 bases, and 20 bases separated the two germline ends. CDR3 sequence: CASSSSIDSPGTGELFF. The CDR3 DNA follows: TGTGCCAGCAGTTCTTCCATTGACAGCCCCGGGACCGGGGAGCTGTTTTTT.

This clone is judged medium-sized. This chain links TRBV2 with TRBJ1-5; TRBD1 matches at 7 bases. The germline gives CDR1 SNHLY, CDR2 FYNNEI. With 8 bases clipped from V and 2 bases from J, the junction kept 9 bases outside the gene matches. This CDR3 contains 15 residues. Here the CDR3 DNA reads TGTGCCAGCTCTGTCCTCGGGACAGGCAATCAGCCCCAGCATTTT. This codes for CASSVLGTGNQPQHF.

This clone was counted many times. A much larger clone lies one base from this, so it may be a read error. This rearrangement joins TRBV7-6 to TRBJ2-1; TRBD1 matches at 7 bases. The CDR3 is 14 amino acids. The V gene's germline CDR1 is SGHVS and CDR2 FNYEAQ. J lost 5 bases, V lost 4 bases, and 5 bases had no gene match. CDR3 residues: CASSSDRIHNEQFF. In DNA, the CDR3 is TGTGCCAGCAGCTCGGACAGGATTCACAATGAGCAGTTCTTC.

This clone showed up many times. This may come from a read error, since a much larger clone is one base off. J is TRBJ2-2 and V is TRBV19; D unresolved. The CDR3 consists of 14 residues. CDR1 is LNHDA and CDR2 is SQIVND in the germline V gene (reference sequence). The CDR3 sequence: CAGSALHDTGELFF. DNA of the CDR3: TGTGCCGGTAGTGCCTTACACGACACCGGGGAGCTGTTTTTT.

This chain connects TRBV7-2 to TRBJ1-3, with D unresolved. Per the germline V gene, CDR1 is SGHTA and CDR2 is FQGNSA. This CDR3 comprises 15 residues. V lost 3 bases and J lost 4, with 13 bases in between. CDR3 in amino acids: CASSFVAGGGNTIYF. In DNA form, the CDR3 reads TGTGCCAGCAGCTTCGTAGCGGGAGGGGGAAACACCATATATTTT. Supplemented by reference TRBV7-2 and TRBJ1-3, the full variable domain reads GAGVSQSPSNKVTEKGKDVELRCDPISGHTALYWYRQSLGQGLEFLIYFQGNSAPDKSGLPSDRFSAERTGGSVSTLTIQRTQQEDSAVYLCASSFVAGGGNTIYFGEGSWLTVV.

At least ten counts were recorded for this clone. Other DNA sequences from this sample encode an identical CDR3 as well. This chain joins TRBV30 and TRBJ1-4, with TRBD1 as a possible D gene (6 bases). Trimming removed 3 bases from V and 10 bases from J, with 12 bases in between. Germline V lookup: CDR1 GTSNPN, CDR2 SVGIG (reference sequence). The CDR3 contains 12 residues. The CDR3 DNA reads as TGTGCCTGGAGCCCACAAGGGGGAAAACTGTTTTTT. Its protein is CAWSPQGGKLFF. Supplemented by reference TRBV30 and TRBJ1-4, the full variable domain reads SQTIHQWPATLVQPVGSPLSLECTVEGTSNPNLYWYRQAAGRGLQLLFYSVGIGQISSEVPQNLSASRPQDRQFILSSKKLLLSDSGFYLCAWSPQGGKLFFGSGTQLSVL.

There are many counts of this clone. CDR3 sequence reads: CASSRDRGPLGYGYTF. The CDR3 nucleotides read TGTGCCAGTAGTCGGGACAGGGGGCCCCTCGGCTATGGCTACACCTTC. This chain connects TRBV19 to TRBJ1-2; the match to TRBD1 covers 12 bases. Germline CDR1 reads LNHDA; CDR2 reads SQIVND (reference sequence). The CDR3 is made up of 16 amino acids. V gave up 5 bases and J gave up 4 bases; unmatched junction bases: 8.

This clone was observed many times. The rearrangement uses TRBV5-5 and TRBJ1-4; D remains unclear. Trimming removed 0 bases at V and 8 bases at J, with 11 bases between. CDR1 SGHKS and CDR2 YYEKEE come from the germline V gene (reference sequence). The CDR3 covers 14 residues. This CDR3 is CASSLASNSEKLFF. The CDR3 DNA reads as TGTGCCAGCAGCTTGGCTTCCAACTCGGAAAAACTGTTTTTT.

This clone was detected ten times or more. The rearrangement joins TRBV5-5 to TRBJ1-5; 10 bases line up with TRBD1. The CDR3 extends over 15 amino acids. The germline V gene has CDR1 SGHKS and CDR2 YYEKEE (reference sequence). The ends lost 3 bases at V and 7 bases at J; junction bases unmatched: 7. CDR3: CASSWGQGIGQPQHF. CDR3 DNA sequence: TGTGCCAGCAGCTGGGGACAGGGGATAGGACAGCCCCAGCATTTT.